This T cell receptor (beta chain) was identified in a study of T-cell memory formation after mild COVID-19. This clonotype was picked up many times. One entry per CDR3 protein results from TCRdb running MiXCR on the 5' RACE reads. This table has roughly 35,000 distinct CDR3 sequences, around 21% appearing once. The germline gives CDR1 LNHNV, CDR2 YYDKDF (reference sequence). V lost 4 bases, J lost 6 bases, and 16 bases lay in between. The CDR3 is 14 residues long. Input material: PBMCs or a T cell subset sorted from them (not recorded which). This TCR was recovered from an adult who had mild COVID-19 (a few samples of this study predate the infection). Cell type and time point are not known. The chain links TRBV15 to TRBJ2-7, with D hard to call. The DNA for the CDR3 is TGTGCCACCAGCAACGACCTACTTTCTAGCGAGCAGTACTTC. Residues: CATSNDLLSSEQYF. Complete variable domain (other parts from reference TRBV15 and TRBJ2-7): DAMVIQNPRYQVTQFGKPVTLSCSQTLNHNVMYWYQQKSSQAPKLLFHYYDKDFNNEADTPDNFQSRRPNTSFCFLDIRSPGLGDTAMYLCATSNDLLSSEQYFGPGTRLTVT.